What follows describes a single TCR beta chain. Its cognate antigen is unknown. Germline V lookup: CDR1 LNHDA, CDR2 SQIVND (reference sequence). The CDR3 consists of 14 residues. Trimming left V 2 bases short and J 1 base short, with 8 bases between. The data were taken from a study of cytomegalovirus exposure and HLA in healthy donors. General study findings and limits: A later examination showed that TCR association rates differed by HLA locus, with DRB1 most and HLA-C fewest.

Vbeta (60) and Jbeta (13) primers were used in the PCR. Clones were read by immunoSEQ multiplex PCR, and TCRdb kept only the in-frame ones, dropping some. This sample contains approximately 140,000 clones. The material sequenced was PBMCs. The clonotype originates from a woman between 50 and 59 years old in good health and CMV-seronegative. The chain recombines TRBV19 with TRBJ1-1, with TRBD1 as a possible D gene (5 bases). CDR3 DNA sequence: TGTGCCAGTAGTATACAGGGTTGGAACACTGAAGCTTTCTTT. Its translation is CASSIQGWNTEAFF.